Sequencing of this T cell receptor beta chain was carried out in a study of T cell responses to AZD1222 COVID-19 vaccine. Overall study results and limits: Baseline seropositivity characterized only a handful of AZD1222 recipients. Among vaccine-associated CD4 TCRs, coverage spanned spike, with dominance at 160-218 and 743-854.

Pooling covered second doses at about 4 or about 12 weeks. The length of the CDR3 is 16 residues. With V trimmed by 0 bases and J by 10 bases, 11 bases remained unmatched. Per the germline V gene, CDR1 is SEHNR and CDR2 is FQNEAQ (reference sequence). On this clone: What it recognizes is unknown.

The data were produced by immunoSEQ multiplex PCR, yet TCRdb's version contains in-frame clones alone and is incomplete. Seen here are over 140,000 clones, 92% observed once, and the top ten hold 3.6%. The sample consisted of peripheral blood, taken 28 days after the second AZD1222 dose. The chain links TRBV7-9 to TRBJ2-1; 8 bases are a match to TRBD2. The TCR comes from an adult who received the AZD1222 COVID-19 vaccine. Written as DNA, the CDR3 is TGTGCCAGCAGCTTAGCTGCCCTGGGGGCGGGAGGAGAGCAGTTCTTC. Its translation: CASSLAALGAGGEQFF.